These 5 T cell receptor beta chains were sequenced from one sample in a study of T cells in Graves' hyperthyroidism and ophthalmopathy (dated by TCRdb to 2018 to 2020). The method behind the library was multiplex PCR. This sample was sequenced with an Illumina HiSeq 2000. The TCR beta CDR3 regions were amplified from the RNA transcripts. The TCR CDR3 was subjected to a first round of RT-PCR using the HTBI primer set and the Qiagen OneStep RT-PCR kit. In-frame beta chains were kept once TCRdb had trimmed the public reads at Q25 with fastp and called clones with MiXCR. CDR3 protein sequences are deduplicated, and each keeps its most common genes and DNA. For this sample there are around 700,000 distinct CDR3 sequences; around 20% appear just once. Of the sample, 16% falls within the top ten clones. The source material was blood. These receptors originate from a woman between 45 and 65 years old with Graves' hyperthyroidism that later progressed to Graves' ophthalmopathy.

This clonotype was found a few times. The J gene is TRBJ2-3, the V gene TRBV7-3; D ambiguous. This CDR3 has 15 residues. Germline CDR1 reads SGHTA; CDR2 reads FQGTGA. Deletions cut 3 bases from V and 4 bases from J, with 14 bases between. This chain's CDR3 is CASSFGATPPDTQYF. The CDR3 region has the DNA TGTGCCAGCAGCTTCGGAGCTACCCCCCCAGATACGCAGTATTTT.

This chain connects TRBV5-1 to TRBJ2-3; D unclear. CDR3 length: 15 residues. Per germline, CDR1 SGHRS and CDR2 YFSETQ. V shed 5 bases and J shed 6 bases, with 19 bases lying between them. CDR3 sequence reads: CASSSSRNVTDTQYF. For the CDR3, the DNA is TGCGCCAGCAGTTCCTCCCGGAACGTGACGGATACGCAGTATTTT.

This clonotype was detected only a few times. This rearrangement joins TRBV4-1 to TRBJ2-3; D is possibly TRBD1 (5 bases). CDR1 MGHRA and CDR2 YSYEKL come from the germline V gene. The CDR3 has 17 amino acids. Trimming took 4 bases from V and 3 from J, leaving 20 bases between them. The CDR3 DNA is TGCGCCAGCAGCCCGACGCCTATGGCCAGGGCGACAGATACGCAGTATTTT. Translating gives CASSPTPMARATDTQYF.

This clonotype was counted ten times or more. The chain has TRBV6-1 and TRBJ1-1; 8 nucleotides match TRBD1. The CDR3 length is 13 residues. With V trimmed by 8 bases and J by 1 base, 3 bases remained unmatched. CDR1 and CDR2 from the germline V gene are MNHNS and SASEGT. In DNA, the CDR3 is TGTGCCAGCGGGGACAGGACGAACACTGAAGCTTTCTTT. Translated: CASGDRTNTEAFF.

There are many counts of this clonotype. The genes are TRBV3-1 and TRBJ2-5; maybe TRBD1 (6 bases). The CDR3 runs to 15 residues. Trimming left V 5 bases short and J 2 bases short, with 15 bases between. Germline-derived CDR1 and CDR2 are LGHDT and YNNKEL (reference sequence). CDR3 sequence (DNA): TGTGCCAGCAGCGCCCGGACAGTGGGACAAGAGACCCAGTACTTC. Its protein product is CASSARTVGQETQYF.